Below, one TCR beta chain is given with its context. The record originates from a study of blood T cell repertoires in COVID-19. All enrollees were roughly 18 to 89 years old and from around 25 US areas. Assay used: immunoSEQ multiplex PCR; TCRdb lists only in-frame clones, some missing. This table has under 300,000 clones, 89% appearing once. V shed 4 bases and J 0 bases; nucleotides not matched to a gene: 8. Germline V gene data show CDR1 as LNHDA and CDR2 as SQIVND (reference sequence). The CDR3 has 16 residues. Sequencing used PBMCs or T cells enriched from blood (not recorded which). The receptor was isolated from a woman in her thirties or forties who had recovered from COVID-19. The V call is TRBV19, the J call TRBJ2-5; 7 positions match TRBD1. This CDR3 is CASSSPGQADQETQYF. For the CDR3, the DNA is TGTGCCAGTAGTAGCCCCGGACAGGCAGACCAAGAGACCCAGTACTTC.